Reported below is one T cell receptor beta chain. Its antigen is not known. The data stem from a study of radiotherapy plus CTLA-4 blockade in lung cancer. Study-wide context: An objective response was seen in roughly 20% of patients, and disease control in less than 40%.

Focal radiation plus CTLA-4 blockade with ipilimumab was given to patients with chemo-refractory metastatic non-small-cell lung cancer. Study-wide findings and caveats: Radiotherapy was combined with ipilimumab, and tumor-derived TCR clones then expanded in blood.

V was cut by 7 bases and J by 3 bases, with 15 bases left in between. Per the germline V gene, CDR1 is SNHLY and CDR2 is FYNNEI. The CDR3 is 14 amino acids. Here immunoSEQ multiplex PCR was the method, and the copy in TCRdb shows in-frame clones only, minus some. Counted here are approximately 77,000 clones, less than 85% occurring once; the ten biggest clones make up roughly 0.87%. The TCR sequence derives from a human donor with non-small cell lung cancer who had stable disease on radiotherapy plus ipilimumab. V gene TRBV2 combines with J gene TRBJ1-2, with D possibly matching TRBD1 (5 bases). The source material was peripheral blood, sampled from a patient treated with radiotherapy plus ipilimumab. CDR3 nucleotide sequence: TGTGCCAGCACCCCTGGGGGGGAGGACTATGGCTACACCTTC. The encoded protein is CASTPGGEDYGYTF. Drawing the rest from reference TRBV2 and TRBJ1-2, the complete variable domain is EPEVTQTPSHQVTQMGQEVILRCVPISNHLYFYWYRQILGQKVEFLVSFYNNEISEKSEIFDDQFSVERPDGSNFTLKIRSTKLEDSAMYFCASTPGGEDYGYTFGSGTRLTVV.